The 6 T cell receptor beta chains below all came from one sample that was sequenced in a study of CD8+CD57+ T cells in acquired aplastic anemia. Researchers used genomic DNA as the template to profile TCR beta VDJ and CDR3. In TCRdb, the reads were re-called with MiXCR into one record per CDR3 protein. The table includes about 270,000 distinct CDR3 sequences, 55% to 60% detected once. Specimen: sorted CD4+, CD8+, or CD8+CD57+ T cells (not recorded which) from PBMCs. Receptors originate from a human donor with severe aplastic anemia or a healthy control (not recorded which).

This clonotype was seen only a few times. J is TRBJ2-7 and V is TRBV7-6; TRBD1 aligns across 9 bases. The CDR3 covers 16 residues. Germline assignment: CDR1 SGHVS and CDR2 FNYEAQ. V was pared by 1 base and J by 13 bases, with 17 bases of the junction left unmatched. The CDR3 here is CASSLVSGSGQGNYYF. CDR3 DNA: TGTGCCAGCAGCTTAGTGTCGGGGTCGGGACAGGGTAATTATTACTTC.

This sequence joins TRBV7-2 and TRBJ2-3; no clear D. The CDR3 has 12 amino acids. V lost 5 bases and J 2 bases, leaving 5 bases between the germline ends. Per germline, CDR1 SGHTA and CDR2 FQGNSA. The CDR3 protein is CASSTYTDTQYF. The CDR3 nucleotides read TGTGCCAGCAGCACATACACAGATACGCAGTATTTT.

This clonotype was detected ten times or more. The chain carries TRBV20-1 and TRBJ2-4; D remains unclear. The V gene lost 0 bases and the J gene lost 4 bases, with 7 bases spanning the gap. The CDR3 sequence is 13 residues long. From germline, CDR1 is DFQATT and CDR2 SNEGSKA (reference sequence). The CDR3 nucleotides read TGCAGTGCTAGAGAAACCTTTAAAAACATTCAGTACTTC. Protein: CSARETFKNIQYF.

The chain's CDR3 is CASSLTPRLGLNEQYF. The CDR3 nucleotides read TGTGCCAGCAGCTTAACTCCCCGCCTGGGCCTTAACGAGCAGTACTTC. The chain joins TRBV7-3 to TRBJ2-7; D is ambiguous. From germline, CDR1 is SGHTA and CDR2 FQGTGA. Trimming took off 0 bases at V and 5 bases at J, with 17 bases between the two ends. The CDR3 is 16 residues long.

This clonotype showed up many times. The V call is TRBV5-6, the J call TRBJ1-2, with D possibly matching TRBD1 (5 bases). V gave up 4 bases and J gave up 3 bases, with 13 bases separating them. In germline, CDR1 is SGHDT, CDR2 YYEEEE. The CDR3 is 14 amino acids. This CDR3 reads CASSPRGRDYGYTF. The CDR3 DNA reads as TGTGCCAGCAGCCCCCGAGGCAGGGACTATGGCTACACCTTC. The full variable domain, with the rest looked up from reference TRBV5-6 and TRBJ1-2, is DAGVTQSPTHLIKTRGQQVTLRCSPKSGHDTVSWYQQALGQGPQFIFQYYEEEERQRGNFPDRFSGHQFPNYSSELNVNALLLGDSALYLCASSPRGRDYGYTFGSGTRLTVV.

This clonotype was detected many times. V usage is TRBV5-1 and J usage is TRBJ1-3, with TRBD1 identical over 8 bases. V trimming: 3 bases; J trimming: 0 bases; junction bases outside the gene matches: 5. Germline CDR1 is SGHRS and CDR2 is YFSETQ. The CDR3 covers 16 residues. This chain's CDR3 is CASSSQGAPSGNTIYF. The CDR3 DNA sequence: TGCGCCAGCAGCTCGCAGGGGGCTCCCTCTGGAAACACCATATATTTT.